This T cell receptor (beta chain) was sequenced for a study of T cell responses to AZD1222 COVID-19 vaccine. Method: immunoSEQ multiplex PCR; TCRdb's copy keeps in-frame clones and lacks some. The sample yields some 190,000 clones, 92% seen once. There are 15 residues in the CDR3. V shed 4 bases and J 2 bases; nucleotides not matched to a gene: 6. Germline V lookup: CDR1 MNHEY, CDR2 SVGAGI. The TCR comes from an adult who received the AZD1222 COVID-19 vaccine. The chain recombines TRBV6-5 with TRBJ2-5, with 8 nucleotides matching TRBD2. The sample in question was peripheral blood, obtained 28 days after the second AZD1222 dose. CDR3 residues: CASSLIGGGQETQYF. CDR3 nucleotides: TGTGCCAGCAGTTTAATCGGCGGGGGGCAAGAGACCCAGTACTTC.